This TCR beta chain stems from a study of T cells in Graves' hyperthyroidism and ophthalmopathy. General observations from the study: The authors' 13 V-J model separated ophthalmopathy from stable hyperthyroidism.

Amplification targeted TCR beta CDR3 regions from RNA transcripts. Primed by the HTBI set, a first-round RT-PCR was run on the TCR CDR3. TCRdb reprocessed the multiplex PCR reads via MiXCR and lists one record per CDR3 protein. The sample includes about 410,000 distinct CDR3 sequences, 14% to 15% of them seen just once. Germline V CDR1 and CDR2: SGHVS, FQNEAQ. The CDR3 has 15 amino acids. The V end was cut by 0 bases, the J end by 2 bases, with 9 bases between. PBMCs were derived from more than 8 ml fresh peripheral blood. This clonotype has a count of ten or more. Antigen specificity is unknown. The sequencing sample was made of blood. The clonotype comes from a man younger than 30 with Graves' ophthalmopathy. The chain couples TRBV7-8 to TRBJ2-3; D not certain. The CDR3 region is CASSLAGRLTDTQYF. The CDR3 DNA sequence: TGTGCCAGCAGCTTAGCCGGTCGCCTCACAGATACGCAGTATTTT.